The present T cell receptor (beta chain) was sequenced within a study of T-cell memory formation after mild COVID-19. The study's findings and limits: Later expanders leaned CD4+, whereas clones that contracted between day 15 and 85 were balanced CD4/CD8. The CD4+ clones that contracted clustered mainly within CM and EM, and the CD8+ clones concentrated in EMRA. Pre-infection memory carried some responding clones, suggesting that cross-reactive memory joined.

Via MiXCR, TCRdb re-called the 5' RACE reads, giving one row per CDR3 protein. The sample has fewer than 400,000 distinct CDR3 sequences; about 15% are singletons. Note on this clonotype: Its specificity is not known.

CDR3 length: 15 residues. V shed 6 bases and J shed 6 bases, with 18 bases lying between them. Specimen: PBMCs or a T cell subset sorted from them (not recorded which). The sequence was collected from a man aged 18 to 29 who had mild COVID-19 (a few samples of this study predate the infection). Cell type and time point are not known. The V call is TRBV12-3 or TRBV12-4, the J call TRBJ2-1; D is uncertain. This chain's CDR3 is CASSHQPNPFNEQFF. In DNA, the CDR3 is TGTGCCAGCAGCCATCAACCTAACCCCTTCAATGAGCAGTTCTTC.